The clone carrying this T cell receptor (beta chain) was observed once. Its antigen is still unknown. Germline lookup yields CDR1 LNHDA and CDR2 SQIVND (reference sequence). V lost 0 bases to trimming and J lost 3 bases, with 11 bases between them. The CDR3 extends over 15 amino acids. This specimen comes from a study of shared clonotypes between healthy human individuals. Study-wide context: The donor group consisted of two women and a few men, aged 18 to 49.

CD45RO-negative, CCR7-selected cells formed the naive CD8 fraction, which excluded terminally differentiated effector memory CD45RA+ cells. Replicate PCRs run on sorted subsets employed approximately 0.2 ug DNA, approximately 30,000 T cell genomes. Only in-frame clones appear in the TCRdb table, and some are missing; sequencing was by immunoSEQ multiplex PCR. The top ten clones hold 1.5% to 2% of a sample with around 2.1 million clones, about 93% of them seen once. Study outcomes and limitations: Tissue TCR repertoires likely differ from these blood-only repertoires.

This chain connects TRBV19 to TRBJ1-2; D may be TRBD1 (5 bases). Material: naive CD8+ T cells from PBMCs. The TCR was taken from a man younger than 30 in good health. Some clones in this sample may be carry-over from other donors' samples. CDR3 amino acids: CASSIDGRAYYGYTF. CDR3 sequence (DNA): TGTGCCAGTAGTATAGATGGCAGGGCGTACTATGGCTACACCTTC. The complete variable domain, with remaining parts taken from reference TRBV19 and TRBJ1-2, reads DGGITQSPKYLFRKEGQNVTLSCEQNLNHDAMYWYRQDPGQGLRLIYYSQIVNDFQKGDIAEGYSVSREKKESFPLTVTSAQKNPTAFYLCASSIDGRAYYGYTFGSGTRLTVV.